The source of this T cell receptor beta chain is a study of beta chain features in type 1 diabetes. Notes on the study in general: Healthy donors had naive, central memory and Treg TCRB repertoires that appeared less similar than those seen among patients. Highly expressing activated T cells could be over-counted with a cDNA template. Type 1 diabetes patients had TCRB CDR3s that were shorter (moderately but significantly so) in all four CD4+ subsets.

What was sequenced were expressed TCRB transcripts, since all of the isolated RNA had been reverse transcribed. Libraries were prepared by immunoSEQ multiplex PCR; TCRdb keeps only in-frame clonotypes and omits some of them. The repertoire holds 130,000 or so clones, approximately 10% seen once, with around 0.79% in the top ten. This clone was recorded a few times. The antigen remains undetermined. This CDR3 contains 16 residues. Trimming stripped 4 bases from V and 6 bases from J, with 21 bases between. The germline V gene has CDR1 MGHRA and CDR2 YSYEKL. The source material was central memory CD4+ T cells from blood. The sequence was obtained from a man aged 30 to 45 with type 1 diabetes. V is TRBV4-1 and J is TRBJ1-2; possible D gene TRBD1, 5 bases. CDR3 bases: TGCGCCAGCAGCCTTAGAGCCGGGACTCCCGAGAATGGCTACACCTTC. The encoded protein is CASSLRAGTPENGYTF.